This TCR beta chain was sequenced during a study of identifying expanded T cells in peripheral blood. Whole-study findings and limits: Technical replicates showed approximately 1.2 changed clones; approximately two weeks roughly 18; four weeks 19.

Concerning this clone: What it binds is unknown.

CDR3 length: 16 amino acids. V lost 4 bases, J lost 4 bases, and 20 bases lay in between. Data came from immunoSEQ multiplex PCR; TCRdb stores just in-frame clones and leaves some out. The sample lists over 100,000 clones; 88% were seen once. This clonotype was obtained from a person aged 18 to 69 in good health. Sequencing input: blood. The V call is TRBV5-3, the J call TRBJ1-1; the D gene is possibly TRBD1 (6 bases). TRBV5-3 is reported as an ORF; its role is uncertain. The CDR3 DNA follows: TGTGCCAGAAGCACAGCCGCCGGGGGGCGCGGCACTGAAGCTTTCTTT. This encodes CARSTAAGGRGTEAFF.